The TCR beta chain under discussion was sequenced for a study of T-cell memory formation after mild COVID-19. Germline CDR1 and CDR2: LNHDA and SQIVND (reference sequence). This CDR3 contains 11 residues. V lost 4 bases and J lost 7, with 7 bases in between. TCRdb called the 5' RACE reads again in MiXCR, with one record for every CDR3 protein. The sample has some 440,000 distinct CDR3 sequences, about 23% seen once; the top ten hold around 13%. This clonotype has just a few counts. J is TRBJ2-5 and V is TRBV19; D not certain. Sequences were obtained from PBMCs or a T cell subset sorted from them (not recorded which). The TCR comes from an adult woman who had mild COVID-19 (a few samples of this study predate the infection). Cell type and time point are not known. The CDR3 DNA sequence: TGTGCCAGTAGTACTCCGTCGACCCAGTACTTC. This encodes CASSTPSTQYF.